A single sample is the source of the 22 T cell receptor beta chains below, sequenced in a study of T and B cells in COVID-19 patients. TRB was amplified from approximately 250-500 ng of blood genomic DNA. BIOMED2 TRB-A/B primer pools were used in multiplex TRB PCR. TCRdb itself ran the multiplex PCR reads through MiXCR, one entry per CDR3 protein. The sample comprises about 15,000 distinct CDR3 sequences, 27% of which are singletons, and around 3.1% rests with the top ten. The sample taken for sequencing was blood. The receptors originated from a human donor who had recovered from COVID-19.

This clonotype showed up just once. This chain connects TRBV11-2 to TRBJ2-5; D gene unclear. The germline gives CDR1 SGHAT, CDR2 FQNNGV. Trimming cost V 3 bases and J 3 bases, with 8 bases left between them. CDR3 size: 13 residues. CDR3 amino acids: CASSFSVEETQYF. Written as DNA, the CDR3 is TGTGCCAGCAGCTTCTCCGTGGAAGAGACCCAGTACTTC.

This chain uses TRBV5-4 with TRBJ2-5; D possibly corresponds to TRBD1 (5 bases). The CDR3 length is 15 residues. Germline values: CDR1 SGHNT, CDR2 YYREEE (reference sequence). Trimming pared 2 bases from V and 2 bases from J, leaving 13 bases between. CDR3 sequence: CASSFFGAAQETQYF. In DNA form, the CDR3 reads TGTGCCAGCAGCTTTTTTGGGGCAGCTCAAGAGACCCAGTACTTC. The full variable domain, with the rest looked up from reference TRBV5-4 and TRBJ2-5, is ETGVTQSPTHLIKTRGQQVTLRCSSQSGHNTVSWYQQALGQGPQFIFQYYREEENGRGNFPPRFSGLQFPNYSSELNVNALELDDSALYLCASSFFGAAQETQYFGPGTRLLVL.

This clonotype is deemed medium-sized. This chain uses TRBV19 with TRBJ1-2, with a possible D match to TRBD1 (6 bases). Germline V gene sequence: CDR1 LNHDA, CDR2 SQIVND (reference sequence). Trimming cost V 10 bases and J 4 bases, with 16 bases left between them. The CDR3 sequence is 13 residues long. CDR3 DNA: TGTGCCATTGAAACAGGGTTGGGCTATGGCTACACCTTC. It specifies CAIETGLGYGYTF.

This rearrangement joins TRBV5-1 to TRBJ2-1; tentative D call: TRBD1 (5 bases). Germline-derived CDR1 and CDR2 are SGHRS and YFSETQ. V gave up 3 bases and J gave up 0 bases, with 10 bases separating them. The CDR3 totals 15 residues. The DNA of the CDR3 is TGCGCCAGCAGCTGGGTAACAGGCTCCTACAATGAGCAGTTCTTC. Translation gives CASSWVTGSYNEQFF.

By share, this clonotype counts as medium-sized. V is TRBV6-5 and J is TRBJ2-1; D unclear. CDR1 MNHEY and CDR2 SVGAGI come from the germline V gene. V shed 2 bases and J shed 5 bases, with 10 bases lying between them. The CDR3 sequence is 14 residues long. The CDR3 protein is CASSYRTKNNEQFF. Here the CDR3 DNA reads TGTGCCAGCAGTTACCGTACTAAAAACAATGAGCAGTTCTTC.

This clonotype came up many times. The gene calls are TRBV6-5 and TRBJ1-6; 7 bases align to TRBD1. The CDR3 loop spans 13 amino acids. Germline-derived CDR1 and CDR2 are MNHEY and SVGAGI. The V gene end was trimmed by 7 bases and the J gene end by 8 bases; junction bases not matched to a gene: 5. The CDR3 is CASTSDRDSPLHF. For the CDR3, the DNA is TGTGCCAGCACCTCTGACAGGGATTCACCCCTCCACTTT.

The V and J genes are TRBV27 and TRBJ2-3; 8 bases map to TRBD2. V was pared by 5 bases and J by 4 bases, with 5 bases of the junction left unmatched. Germline values: CDR1 MNHEY, CDR2 SMNVEV (reference sequence). There are 14 residues in the CDR3. The CDR3 sequence is CASSIGTRSDTQYF. The CDR3 DNA reads as TGTGCCAGCAGTATCGGGACTAGGTCAGATACGCAGTATTTT.

The V and J genes are TRBV5-1 and TRBJ1-6; 11 nucleotides agree with TRBD1. The J segment lost 6 bases and the V segment lost 4 bases, leaving 6 bases of the junction unmatched. From germline, CDR1 is SGHRS and CDR2 YFSETQ. The CDR3 has 16 amino acids. The CDR3 loop reads CASSGGQGVLNSPLHF. CDR3 nucleotide sequence: TGCGCCAGCAGCGGGGGACAGGGGGTACTTAATTCACCCCTCCACTTT.

This clonotype has at least ten counts. This chain uses TRBV6-5 with TRBJ2-1; 8 bases are shared with TRBD1. CDR3 size: 14 residues. V lost 7 bases, J lost 9 bases, and 11 bases stayed unmatched. Germline V lookup: CDR1 MNHEY, CDR2 SVGAGI. CDR3 sequence: CASTRWTGYSEQFF. As DNA, the CDR3 is TGTGCCAGCACCCGATGGACAGGGTATAGTGAGCAGTTCTTC.

This CDR3 is CSDTRTTTDTQYF. The DNA for the CDR3 is TGCAGTGATACCCGGACTACCACAGATACGCAGTATTTT. This rearrangement joins TRBV20-1 to TRBJ2-3; D perhaps matches TRBD2 (6 bases). The germline V gene has CDR1 DFQATT and CDR2 SNEGSKA (reference sequence). This CDR3 comprises 13 residues. Between the trimmed V and J ends, which lost 7 bases and 2 bases, there was a span of 13 bases.

This clonotype was detected ten times or more. The chain joins TRBV6-5 to TRBJ1-2, with D uncertain. The CDR3 length is 13 residues. Germline lookup yields CDR1 MNHEY and CDR2 SVGAGI. Trimming pared 6 bases from V and 9 bases from J, leaving 17 bases between. Here the CDR3 reads CASRPTAAGSYTF. DNA of the CDR3: TGTGCCAGCAGGCCAACAGCCGCCGGGAGCTACACCTTC.

This clonotype counts as medium-sized. The chain employs TRBV29-1 and TRBJ1-5; 8 bases align to TRBD1. Germline loops: CDR1 SQVTM, CDR2 ANQGSEA. The CDR3 consists of 13 residues. With 6 bases clipped from V and 3 bases from J, the junction kept 4 bases outside the gene matches. The DNA for the CDR3 is TGCAGCGTGCGACAGGGGTACAATCAGCCCCAGCATTTT. This translates into CSVRQGYNQPQHF.

The chain uses TRBV7-2 and TRBJ1-1; D ambiguous. CDR3 length: 14 residues. Between the trimmed V and J ends, which lost 3 bases and 0 bases, there was a span of 8 bases. In germline, CDR1 is SGHTA, CDR2 FQGNSA. The CDR3 DNA reads as TGTGCCAGCAGCTTGGTCCCATTGAACACTGAAGCTTTCTTT. Its protein product is CASSLVPLNTEAFF.

This clonotype is termed medium-sized. V usage is TRBV29-1 and J usage is TRBJ2-1; no reliable D call. Germline CDR1 SQVTM, CDR2 ANQGSEA. There are 13 residues in the CDR3. Trimming took off 6 bases at V and 1 base at J, with 10 bases between the two ends. The CDR3 reads CSVAPRSYNEQFF. The CDR3 DNA is TGCAGCGTCGCCCCTAGGTCCTACAATGAGCAGTTCTTC.

This clonotype has at least ten counts. The chain combines TRBV19 with TRBJ1-2; TRBD1 aligns across 10 bases. The ends lost 5 bases at V and 8 bases at J; junction bases unmatched: 11. Looked up from germline, CDR1 is LNHDA and CDR2 is SQIVND (reference sequence). The CDR3 sequence is 15 residues long. CDR3 coding DNA: TGTGCCAGTAGTGCGGGATTCGGGACAGGGGACGGCTACACCTTC. Translation gives CASSAGFGTGDGYTF.

This rearrangement joins TRBV30 to TRBJ1-2; the match to TRBD1 covers 10 bases. Per the germline V gene, CDR1 is GTSNPN and CDR2 is SVGIG (reference sequence). V was pared by 8 bases and J by 9 bases, with 12 bases of the junction left unmatched. The CDR3 totals 13 residues. The CDR3 is CAGAGTGAFRYTF. CDR3 nucleotide sequence: TGTGCCGGGGCCGGGACAGGGGCATTCCGCTACACCTTC.

The V gene is TRBV7-6, the J gene TRBJ2-5; the match to TRBD2 covers 10 bases. This CDR3 contains 17 residues. CDR1 SGHVS and CDR2 FNYEAQ come from the germline V gene. J was trimmed by 5 bases and V by 1 base; bases with no gene match: 10. The CDR3 bases are TGTGCCAGCAGCTTAGGTCCCGCTAGCGGGAGTATGGAGACCCAGTACTTC. This encodes CASSLGPASGSMETQYF. The whole variable domain, filled in from reference TRBV7-6 and TRBJ2-5, reads GAGVSQSPRYKVTKRGQDVALRCDPISGHVSLYWYRQALGQGPEFLTYFNYEAQQDKSGLPNDRFSAERPEGSISTLTIQRTEQRDSAMYRCASSLGPASGSMETQYFGPGTRLLVL.

The V call is TRBV10-3, the J call TRBJ2-2; 8 bases match TRBD2. The CDR3 totals 15 residues. Trimming cost V 2 bases and J 5 bases; bases outside gene matches: 4. The germline V gene encodes CDR1 ENHRY and CDR2 SYGVKD. The CDR3 region is CAISETGGGTGELFF. CDR3 bases: TGTGCCATCAGTGAGACGGGGGGGGGAACCGGGGAGCTGTTTTTT.

By share, this clonotype ranks as medium-sized. This chain uses TRBV27 with TRBJ2-7; 8 bases match TRBD1. From germline, CDR1 is MNHEY and CDR2 SMNVEV (reference sequence). Trimming removed 1 base from V and 5 bases from J; junction bases left unmatched: 4. The CDR3 runs 14 residues. In nucleotides, the CDR3 is TGTGCCAGCAGTTTATGGGACAGGCTACACGAGCAGTACTTC. This encodes CASSLWDRLHEQYF.

V is TRBV6-2 or TRBV6-3 and J is TRBJ1-1; D unclear. Deletions cut 4 bases from V and 2 bases from J, with 11 bases between. Germline CDR1 reads MNHEY; CDR2 reads SVGEGT. This CDR3 has 14 residues. The chain's CDR3 is CASSFAEINTEAFF. The CDR3 DNA sequence: TGTGCCAGCAGTTTCGCAGAGATAAACACTGAAGCTTTCTTT.

This clonotype was picked up one time. The genes are TRBV6-2 or TRBV6-3 and TRBJ1-2, with a tentative D call TRBD1 (5 bases). The CDR3 length is 15 residues. V was cut by 4 bases and J by 3 bases, with 15 bases left in between. The V gene's germline CDR1 is MNHEY and CDR2 SVGEGT. CDR3 protein: CASSSVRQNHYGYTF. DNA for the CDR3: TGTGCCAGCAGTTCCGTGAGACAGAACCACTATGGCTACACCTTC.

Many counts were recorded for this clonotype. The chain uses TRBV19 and TRBJ2-7; either TRBD1 or TRBD2 may supply D (5 bases each). V lost 3 bases to trimming and J lost 3 bases, with 24 bases between them. CDR1 and CDR2 (germline): LNHDA, SQIVND (reference sequence). The CDR3 runs to 18 residues. CDR3 in amino acids: CASSITLERDPPNYEQYF. CDR3 nucleotide sequence: TGTGCCAGTAGTATTACTTTGGAAAGGGACCCTCCAAACTACGAGCAGTACTTC.